This T cell receptor beta chain was captured in a study of T cells in Graves' hyperthyroidism and ophthalmopathy. Study summary: The authors collected peripheral blood at initial diagnosis, before any treatment. Study results and caveats: Ophthalmopathy got predicted by the model a median approximately 6.4 months before its onset.

Amplification yielded TCR beta CDR3 regions, with RNA transcripts as the source. An initial round of RT-PCR targeting the TCR CDR3 relied on the HTBI primer set. From the multiplex PCR reads, TCRdb called clonotypes with MiXCR, one entry per CDR3 protein. The table shows a few hundred thousand distinct CDR3 sequences, with about 20% occurring only once. Germline CDR1 reads DFQATT; CDR2 reads SNEGSKA (reference sequence). Germline trimming cut 2 bases from V and 3 bases from J; bases unmatched to any gene: 5. This CDR3 is 15 amino acids long. A note on this clonotype: Its cognate antigen is unknown.

Each diagnosis was grounded in clinical symptoms, serum thyroxine and TRAb, thyroid ultrasound, and orbital computed tomography. The authors obtained PBMCs from roughly 10 ml of fresh peripheral blood. The J gene is TRBJ2-3, the V gene TRBV20-1, with 10 bases fitting TRBD2. Sequencing was performed on blood. The TCR sequence derives from a woman between 50 and 59 years old with Graves' hyperthyroidism. The CDR3 DNA is TGCAGTGCTAGAACCGGGACTAGCGTGACAGATACGCAGTATTTT. It specifies CSARTGTSVTDTQYF.